These 15 T cell receptor beta chains were all obtained from the same sample, sequenced in a study of OX40 agonist ivuxolimab in advanced cancers. The table came from immunoSEQ multiplex PCR; TCRdb's copy has only in-frame clones and leaves some out. The top ten clones hold over 15% of a sample with some 45,000 clones, approximately 91% of them seen once. The sequencing here drew on CD4+ or CD8+ T cells sorted from blood, taken in a trial of the OX40 agonist ivuxolimab. The receptors stem from an adult with an advanced solid tumor such as melanoma, head and neck, liver or kidney cancer.

This chain uses TRBV7-9 with TRBJ1-1; D gene ambiguous. Trimming took 2 bases from V and 6 from J, leaving 10 bases between them. CDR3 length equals 13 residues. Germline-derived CDR1 and CDR2 are SEHNR and FQNEAQ (reference sequence). The CDR3 DNA sequence: TGTGCCAGCAGCTTAACTGGGAGCCCTGAAGCTTTCTTT. Translating it yields CASSLTGSPEAFF.

This clone was picked up one time. The chain uses TRBV2 and TRBJ2-7; 7 bases are a match to TRBD2. V lost 3 bases and J lost 4; bases outside the gene matches: 6. Germline V lookup: CDR1 SNHLY, CDR2 FYNNEI. This CDR3 region has 14 residues. In DNA form, the CDR3 reads TGTGCCAGCAGTGAGGGAGGGACGGTGTACGAGCAGTACTTC. Protein: CASSEGGTVYEQYF.

This chain joins TRBV6-1 and TRBJ2-7; perhaps TRBD1 as D (5 bases). The CDR3 has 14 residues. Looked up from germline, CDR1 is MNHNS and CDR2 is SASEGT. V shed 1 base and J shed 0 bases, with 7 bases lying between them. The CDR3 DNA is TGTGCCAGCAGTGAAGTCGACAGCTCCTACGAGCAGTACTTC. It is translated as CASSEVDSSYEQYF.

The DNA for the CDR3 is TGTGCCAGCAGTATCGGGGGGAGCTCCTACAATGAGCAGTTCTTC. Its protein is CASSIGGSSYNEQFF. V and J are TRBV27 and TRBJ2-1; TRBD2 matches 7 bases. The length of the CDR3 is 15 residues. Per germline, CDR1 MNHEY and CDR2 SMNVEV (reference sequence). The J segment lost 0 bases and the V segment lost 5 bases, leaving 4 bases of the junction unmatched.

This chain uses TRBV28 with TRBJ2-7; tentative D call: TRBD2 (6 bases). The CDR3 is 14 amino acids. With 6 bases removed from V and 6 bases from J, the gap between germline ends came to 18 bases. Germline V gene lookup returns CDR1 MDHEN and CDR2 SYDVKM. CDR3 coding DNA: TGTGCCAGCAGCCCCCCGGGTATGGGGGGCGAGCAGTACTTC. This sequence encodes CASSPPGMGGEQYF.

The chain joins TRBV5-6 to TRBJ2-1, with D tentatively TRBD2 (6 bases). Germline V gives CDR1 SGHDT, CDR2 YYEEEE. The V and J ends lost 3 bases and 2 bases respectively, with 6 bases between them. CDR3 size: 13 residues. DNA for the CDR3: TGTGCCAGCAGCTGGGGGGCCTACAATGAGCAGTTCTTC. It translates to CASSWGAYNEQFF.

V gene TRBV13 combines with J gene TRBJ1-2, with TRBD1 as a possible D gene (6 bases). The germline gives CDR1 PRHDT, CDR2 FYEKMQ (reference sequence). The V end lost 5 bases, the J end lost 4 bases, and 11 bases lay between the germline ends. This CDR3 is built from 13 residues. CDR3 region: CASSVRGGYGYTF. For the CDR3, the DNA is TGTGCCAGCAGCGTGAGGGGGGGCTATGGCTACACCTTC.

The chain links TRBV9 to TRBJ2-3; D possibly uses TRBD1 or TRBD2 (6 bases each). The CDR3 length is 16 residues. Per germline, CDR1 SGDLS and CDR2 YYNGEE. Trimming removed 3 bases at V and 4 bases at J, with 18 bases between. CDR3 coding DNA: TGTGCCAGCAGCGCCCGTTCGGGGGCCCGAGCAGATACGCAGTATTTT. Its protein product is CASSARSGARADTQYF.

The rearrangement joins TRBV7-9 to TRBJ2-1; TRBD2 matches at 11 bases. Germline lookup yields CDR1 SEHNR and CDR2 FQNEAQ (reference sequence). With 5 bases clipped from V and 2 bases from J, the junction kept 5 bases outside the gene matches. The CDR3 contains 16 residues. CDR3 in DNA: TGTGCCAGCAGCAATAGCGGGGGGGGCCCCTACAATGAGCAGTTCTTC. It specifies CASSNSGGGPYNEQFF.

This clone came up once. This chain joins TRBV10-2 and TRBJ2-7; possibly TRBD2 for D (5 bases). The V gene lost 3 bases and the J gene lost 2 bases, with 8 bases spanning the gap. Per germline, CDR1 WSHSY and CDR2 SAAADI. This CDR3 is built from 13 residues. In DNA, the CDR3 is TGCGCCAGCAGTGAAGGACTTCCCTACGAGCAGTACTTC. It codes for CASSEGLPYEQYF.

J is TRBJ2-3 and V is TRBV4-2, with D unclear. Deletions cut 2 bases from V and 1 base from J, with 13 bases between. CDR3 length: 16 amino acids. In germline, CDR1 is LGHNA, CDR2 YNFKEQ. The CDR3 spells CASSQLSALGTDTQYF. Here the CDR3 DNA reads TGTGCCAGCAGCCAATTGAGCGCATTGGGCACAGATACGCAGTATTTT.

This chain links TRBV19 with TRBJ2-5, with D unclear. CDR3 length equals 14 residues. Per the germline V gene, CDR1 is LNHDA and CDR2 is SQIVND (reference sequence). The V and J ends lost 2 bases and 2 bases respectively, with 9 bases between them. The CDR3 is CASSIMEHQETQYF. The CDR3 nucleotides are TGTGCCAGTAGTATAATGGAGCATCAAGAGACCCAGTACTTC.

The chain recombines TRBV15 with TRBJ2-7; 7 positions match TRBD1. This CDR3 has 16 residues. Per germline, CDR1 LNHNV and CDR2 YYDKDF (reference sequence). After removal of 1 base from V and 3 bases from J, the junction contained 9 bases not matched to a gene. This CDR3 is CATSRGRDSQHYEQYF. CDR3 DNA sequence: TGTGCCACCAGCAGAGGACGGGACAGCCAACACTACGAGCAGTACTTC.

The V gene is TRBV29-1, the J gene TRBJ2-5; 11 bases are shared with TRBD2. The CDR3 contains 16 residues. Germline lookup yields CDR1 SQVTM and CDR2 ANQGSEA. Trimming cost V 0 bases and J 4 bases; bases outside gene matches: 7. The CDR3 reads CSVEDPTSGISETQYF. The DNA of the CDR3 is TGCAGCGTTGAAGATCCGACTAGCGGGATCTCAGAGACCCAGTACTTC.

Turning to this clone: A read error may account for a junction end that differs from germline. Other DNA sequences of this sample code for an identical CDR3. V gene TRBV4-1 combines with J gene TRBJ2-7; 9 positions agree with TRBD2. Germline CDR1 is MGHRA and CDR2 is YSYEKL. The CDR3 loop spans 15 amino acids. For the CDR3, the DNA is TGCGCCAGCAGCCAAGCTAGCGGGGCTCCCTACGAGCAGTACTTT. It codes for CASSQASGAPYEQYF.